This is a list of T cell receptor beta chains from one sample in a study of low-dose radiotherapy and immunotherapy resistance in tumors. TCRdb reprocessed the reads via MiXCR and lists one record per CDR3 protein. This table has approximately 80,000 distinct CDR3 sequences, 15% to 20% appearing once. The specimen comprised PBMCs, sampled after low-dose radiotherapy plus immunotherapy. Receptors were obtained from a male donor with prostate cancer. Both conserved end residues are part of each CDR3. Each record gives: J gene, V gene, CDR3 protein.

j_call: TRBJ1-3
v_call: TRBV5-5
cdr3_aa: CASSLSRAGNTIYF

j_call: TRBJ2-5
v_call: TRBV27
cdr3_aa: CASSARLLRETQYF

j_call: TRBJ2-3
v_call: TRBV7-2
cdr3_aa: CASSLPPDTQYF

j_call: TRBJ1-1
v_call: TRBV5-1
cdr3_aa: CASRWETGSTEAFF

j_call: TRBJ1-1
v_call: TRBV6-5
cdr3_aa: CASSYQDSNTEAFF

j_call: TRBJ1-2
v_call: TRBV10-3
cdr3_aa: CAISYQNGYTF

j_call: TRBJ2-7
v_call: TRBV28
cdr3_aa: CASSLPGSYEQYF

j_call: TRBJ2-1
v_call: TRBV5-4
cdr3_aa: CASSQGDRVNNEQFF

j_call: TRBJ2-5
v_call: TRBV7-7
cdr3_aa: CASSLGTSETQYF

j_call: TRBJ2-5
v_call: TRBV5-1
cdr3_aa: CASSTMGGSGETQYF

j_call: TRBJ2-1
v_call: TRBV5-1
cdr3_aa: CASSPGGMVDEQFF

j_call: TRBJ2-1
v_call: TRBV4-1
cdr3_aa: CASSQVIRLAVAEQFF

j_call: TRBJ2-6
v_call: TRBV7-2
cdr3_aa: CASSAGQGFGTGANVLTF

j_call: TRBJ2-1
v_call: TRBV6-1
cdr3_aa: CASGRYHNEQFF

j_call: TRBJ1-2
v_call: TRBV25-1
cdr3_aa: CASRFQGAGGYTF

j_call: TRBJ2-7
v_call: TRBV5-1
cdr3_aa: CASSLGAAAYEQYF

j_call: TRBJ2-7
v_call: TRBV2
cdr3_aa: CASGTGQTYEQYF

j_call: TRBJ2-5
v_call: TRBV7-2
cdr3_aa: CASSFRRGGETQYF

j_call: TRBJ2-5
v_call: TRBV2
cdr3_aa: CASSANGGPETQYF

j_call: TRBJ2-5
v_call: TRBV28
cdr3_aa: CASSLTGGQETQYF

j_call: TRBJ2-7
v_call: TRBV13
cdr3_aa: CASSLGRARYEQYF

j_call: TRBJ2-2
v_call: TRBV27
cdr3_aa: CASSSSALARGRNTGELFF

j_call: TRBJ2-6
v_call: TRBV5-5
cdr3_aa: CASRDIRPGANVLTF

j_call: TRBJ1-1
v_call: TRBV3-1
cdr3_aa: CASSHAGDMNTEAFF